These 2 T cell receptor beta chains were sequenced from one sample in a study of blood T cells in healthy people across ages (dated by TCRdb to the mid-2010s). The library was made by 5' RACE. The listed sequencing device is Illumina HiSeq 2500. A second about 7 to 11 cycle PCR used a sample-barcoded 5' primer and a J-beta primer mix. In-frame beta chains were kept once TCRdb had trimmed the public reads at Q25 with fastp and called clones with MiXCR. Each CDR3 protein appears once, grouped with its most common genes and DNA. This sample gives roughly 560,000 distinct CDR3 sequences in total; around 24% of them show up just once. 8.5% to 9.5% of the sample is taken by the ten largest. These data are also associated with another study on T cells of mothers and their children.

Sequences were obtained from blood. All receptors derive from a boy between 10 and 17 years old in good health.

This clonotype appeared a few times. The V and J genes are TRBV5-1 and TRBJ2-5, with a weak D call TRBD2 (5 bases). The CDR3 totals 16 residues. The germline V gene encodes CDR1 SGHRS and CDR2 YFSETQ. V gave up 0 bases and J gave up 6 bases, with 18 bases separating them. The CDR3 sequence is CASSLEATRGSKTQYF. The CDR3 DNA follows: TGCGCCAGCAGCTTGGAGGCCACCCGGGGTTCGAAGACCCAGTACTTC.

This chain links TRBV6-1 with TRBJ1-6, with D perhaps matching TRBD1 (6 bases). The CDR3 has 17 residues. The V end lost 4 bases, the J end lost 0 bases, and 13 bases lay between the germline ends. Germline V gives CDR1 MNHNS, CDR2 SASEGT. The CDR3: CASSAYPRGSYNSPLHF. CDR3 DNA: TGTGCCAGCAGTGCATACCCCAGGGGCTCCTATAATTCACCCCTCCACTTT.